The rows below give T cell receptor beta chains drawn from one sample of a study of shared clonotypes between healthy human individuals. TCRdb's copy holds only in-frame clones and misses some; the assay was immunoSEQ multiplex PCR. The sample gives about 870,000 clones, roughly 92% of which show up once; less than 25% is in the top ten. Sequencing was carried out using naive CD8+ T cells sorted from blood. The receptors here all came from a young man in good health. Each CDR3 is given with its conserved first and last residue. D genes are given only for firm matches. Rows may omit the clone size; those that give it use once, few, many or a size class.

v_call	clone_size	j_call	d_call	cdr3_nt	cdr3_aa
TRBV28	NA	TRBJ2-5	NA	TGTGCCAGCAGTTCCGATCCAGAGACCCAGTACTTC	CASSSDPETQYF
TRBV29-1	NA	TRBJ1-2	NA	TGCAGCGTTGATGGAGCTAACTATGGCTACACCTTC	CSVDGANYGYTF
TRBV30	NA	TRBJ1-1	NA	TGTGCCTGGAGTGTACCGGGGGCGAGGAGGACTGAAGCTTTCTTT	CAWSVPGARRTEAFF
TRBV6-1	NA	TRBJ1-3	NA	TGTGCCAGCCGGAGACGAGACAGTACAGGAAACACCATATATTTT	CASRRRDSTGNTIYF
TRBV27	NA	TRBJ1-1	NA	TGTGCCAGCAGGGACCTGGGGCACACTGAAGCTTTCTTT	CASRDLGHTEAFF
TRBV27	NA	TRBJ2-7	NA	TGTGCCAGCAGCCCTAAGGACTTGAAGGGAGCAGTACTTTTC	CASSPKDLKGAVLF
TRBV7-9	NA	TRBJ1-4	NA	TGTGCCAGCAGCAAATATGAAAAACTGTTTTTT	CASSKYEKLFF
TRBV4-3	once	TRBJ2-3	NA	TGCGCCAGCAGCCAAGATCGATGGACAGCCCAAAGGGGAGATACGCAGTATTTT	CASSQDRWTAQRGDTQYF
TRBV7-9	once	TRBJ2-1	TRBD2	TGTGCCAGCAGGTCAGCGGGGTCCTACAATGAGCAGTTCTTC	CASRSAGSYNEQFF
TRBV6-6	NA	TRBJ2-7	NA	TGTGCCAGCATTAAACGGGGATGGGACGAGCAGTACTTC	CASIKRGWDEQYF
TRBV27	NA	TRBJ2-7	NA	TGTGCCAGCAGTTTAGGTGGGGGCCGACGCGAGCAGTACTTC	CASSLGGGRREQYF
TRBV9	NA	TRBJ2-3	NA	TGTGCCAGCAGCGCCCCGAACACAGATACGCAGTATTTT	CASSAPNTDTQYF
TRBV30	NA	TRBJ2-7	TRBD2	TGTGCCTGGAGTGCGTCCCGGGGGGGCGCCTACGAGCAGTACTTC	CAWSASRGGAYEQYF
TRBV2	NA	TRBJ2-1	NA	TGTGCCAGCGAACGCCCAGCTGAGTATAATGAGCAGTTCTTC	CASERPAEYNEQFF
TRBV6-5	NA	TRBJ1-5	NA	TGTGCCAGCAGTTACCTGCTCGGGGGGCCCCAGCATTTT	CASSYLLGGPQHF
TRBV14	once	TRBJ2-7	NA	TGTGCCAGCAGCCCCCTGGAGGGCCCCAACTCCTACGAGCAGTACTTC	CASSPLEGPNSYEQYF
TRBV13	NA	TRBJ2-7	TRBD1	TGTGCCAGCAGCCAGACAGGGGGAGGTCACGAGCAGTACTTC	CASSQTGGGHEQYF
TRBV27	NA	TRBJ2-7	TRBD1	TGTGCCAGCAGTCCCTGGACAGGAGACTACGAGCAGTACTTC	CASSPWTGDYEQYF
TRBV10-1	few	TRBJ2-3	NA	TGCGCCAGCAGTGACGTGGCCACAGATACGCAGTATTTT	CASSDVATDTQYF
TRBV10-1	NA	TRBJ2-1	NA	TGCGCCAGCAGTGAGTCCCCAGACCTGGCCAGTGAGCAGTTCTTC	CASSESPDLASEQFF
TRBV11-2	NA	TRBJ2-1	NA	TGTGCCAGCAGCTTAATCAGGGGAGAGCAGTTCTTC	CASSLIRGEQFF
TRBV4-3	NA	TRBJ2-1	TRBD2	TGCGCCAGCAGCCAAGACTACACTCGACTAGCGCCGAACAATGAGCAGTTCTTC	CASSQDYTRLAPNNEQFF
TRBV5-4	NA	TRBJ2-5	NA	TGTGCCAGCAGCTTTTTCCCTACGGAGACCCAGTACTTC	CASSFFPTETQYF
TRBV27	NA	TRBJ1-4	NA	TGTGCCAGCAGATTGGGACGAGCAAATGAAAAACTGTTTTTT	CASRLGRANEKLFF
TRBV11-2	NA	TRBJ2-6	TRBD1	TGTGCCAGCAGCTCCCGTAGGAAAGACAGGGGCTCTGGGGCCAACGTCCTGACTTTC	CASSSRRKDRGSGANVLTF
TRBV15	NA	TRBJ2-3	NA	TGTGCCACCAGCAGAGATCATCAGGGGATTGGCACAGATACGCAGTATTTT	CATSRDHQGIGTDTQYF
TRBV2	NA	TRBJ2-3	TRBD1	TGTGCCAGCCGCAGGGGGTGGAACACAGATACGCAGTATTTT	CASRRGWNTDTQYF
TRBV29-1	NA	TRBJ2-1	NA	TGCAGCGTTGAGGAGGGGGGACCTGGGGCCGAGCAGTTCTTC	CSVEEGGPGAEQFF
TRBV27	once	TRBJ2-7	TRBD2	TGTGCCAGCAGTTTATTAGCGGGAGGGCCCTACGAGCAGTACTTC	CASSLLAGGPYEQYF
TRBV10-2	NA	TRBJ2-1	NA	TGCGCCAGCCGACTATACAATGAGCAGTTCTTC	CASRLYNEQFF
TRBV30	NA	TRBJ2-7	TRBD1	TGTGCCTGGGACGACAGGGGGAGCTCCTACGAGCAGTACTTC	CAWDDRGSSYEQYF
TRBV11-3	NA	TRBJ2-2	NA	TGTGCCAGCAGCTCGAGGGACCAACGCACCGGGGAGCTGTTTTTT	CASSSRDQRTGELFF
TRBV19	NA	TRBJ2-1	TRBD2	TGTGCCAGTATTTTCCCGGGACTAGCGGTGAATGAGCAGTTCTTC	CASIFPGLAVNEQFF
TRBV4-2	NA	TRBJ2-7	NA	TGTGCCAGCAGCCAAGAGGCTCTAGAGGTCTCTGGCGAGCAGTACTTC	CASSQEALEVSGEQYF
TRBV30	once	TRBJ2-1	NA	TGTGCCTGGAGTGGTCCCGGGGCTCCCGTGGGTGCTGAGCAGTTCTTC	CAWSGPGAPVGAEQFF
TRBV14	NA	TRBJ1-1	TRBD1	TGTGCCAGCACCGATCCAAGGGACAGGGTAGGCACTGAAGCTTTCTTT	CASTDPRDRVGTEAFF
TRBV7-6	NA	TRBJ2-6	NA	TGTGCCAGCGGACTCGGGGTGGGTCTCTCTGGGGCCAACGTCCTGACTTTC	CASGLGVGLSGANVLTF
TRBV14	NA	TRBJ1-2	NA	TGTGCCAGCAGCCCAGGGAGTTCCCATTATGGCTACACCTTC	CASSPGSSHYGYTF
TRBV9	NA	TRBJ2-1	TRBD2	TGTGCCAGCAGCCCTCGGACTAGCGGGAGTTTGTGGGCCTACAATGAGCAGTTCTTC	CASSPRTSGSLWAYNEQFF
TRBV29-1	once	TRBJ2-2	NA	TGCAGCGCCCAGGGCGGGATTGAGAGGAACACCGGGGAGCTGTTTTTT	CSAQGGIERNTGELFF
TRBV15	NA	TRBJ2-7	NA	TGTGCCACCAGCAGAGTGTATTTTGGGACCTCCTACGAGCAGTACTTC	CATSRVYFGTSYEQYF
TRBV5-1	many	TRBJ1-1	NA	TGCGCCAGCAGCTTGGAGGGGAACACTGAAGCTTTCTTT	CASSLEGNTEAFF
TRBV2	NA	TRBJ2-7	NA	TGTGCCAGCGTAGTGGGGGACGGGTACGAGCAGTACTTC	CASVVGDGYEQYF
TRBV30	NA	TRBJ1-4	NA	TGTGCCTGGAGTCCAACTGCAACTAATGAAAAACTGTTTTTT	CAWSPTATNEKLFF
TRBV6-5	NA	TRBJ1-5	TRBD1	TGTGCCAGCAAGGCCGGGACAGGATCGGGTTTGCCCCAGCATTTT	CASKAGTGSGLPQHF
TRBV6-4	NA	TRBJ2-4	NA	TGTGCCAGTCGGGGGAAGCAGTACTTC	CASRGKQYF
TRBV7-9	NA	TRBJ2-7	NA	TGTGCCAGCAGCTTAGTCCTAGGGGGAGAGCACGAGCAGTACTTC	CASSLVLGGEHEQYF
TRBV13	NA	TRBJ2-7	NA	TGTGCCAGCAGCTTATCCAGCGAGCAGTACTTC	CASSLSSEQYF
TRBV28	NA	TRBJ2-7	NA	TGTGCCAGCAGTTTCGCAGCCGGCATCCGCCCGGGCGAGCAGTACTTC	CASSFAAGIRPGEQYF
TRBV11-2	NA	TRBJ2-1	TRBD1	TGCGCCAGCAGCCCGGACAGGGAAGGGGGCGATGAGCAGTTCTTC	CASSPDREGGDEQFF
TRBV28	NA	TRBJ2-7	NA	TGTGCCAGCAGTTTATGGGGGAGGGAGCAGTACTTC	CASSLWGREQYF